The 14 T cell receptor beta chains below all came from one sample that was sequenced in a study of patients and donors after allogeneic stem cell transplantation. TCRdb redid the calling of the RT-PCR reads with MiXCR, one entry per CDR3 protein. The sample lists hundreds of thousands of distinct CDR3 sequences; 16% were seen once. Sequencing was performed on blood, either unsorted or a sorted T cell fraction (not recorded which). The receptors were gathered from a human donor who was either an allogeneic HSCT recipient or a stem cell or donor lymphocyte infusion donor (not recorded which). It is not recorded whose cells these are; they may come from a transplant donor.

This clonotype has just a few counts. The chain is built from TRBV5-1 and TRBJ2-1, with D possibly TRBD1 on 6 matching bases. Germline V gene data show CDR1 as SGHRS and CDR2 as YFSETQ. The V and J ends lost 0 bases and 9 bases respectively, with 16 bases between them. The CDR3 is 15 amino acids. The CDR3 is CASSLAETGLGEQFF. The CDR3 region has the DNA TGCGCCAGCAGCTTGGCAGAGACAGGTTTGGGTGAGCAGTTCTTC.

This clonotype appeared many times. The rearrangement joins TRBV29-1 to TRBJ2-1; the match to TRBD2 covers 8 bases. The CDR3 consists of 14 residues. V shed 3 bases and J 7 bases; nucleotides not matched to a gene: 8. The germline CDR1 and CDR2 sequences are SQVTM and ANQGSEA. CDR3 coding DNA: TGCAGCGTTGAGGATCCGGGACTAGAGAATGAGCAGTTCTTC. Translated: CSVEDPGLENEQFF.

CDR3 DNA sequence: TGTGCCATCAGGAGGACGCCGGGGGAAAAACTGTTTTTT. Its translation is CAIRRTPGEKLFF. The chain employs TRBV10-3 and TRBJ1-4, with D unresolved. The germline V gene encodes CDR1 ENHRY and CDR2 SYGVKD. This CDR3 comprises 13 residues. Trimming stripped 6 bases from V and 8 bases from J, with 13 bases between.

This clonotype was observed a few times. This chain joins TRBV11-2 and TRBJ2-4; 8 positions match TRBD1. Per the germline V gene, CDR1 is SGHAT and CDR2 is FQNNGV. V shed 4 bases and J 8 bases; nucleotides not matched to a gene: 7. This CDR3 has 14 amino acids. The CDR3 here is CASSSDRGSDIQYF. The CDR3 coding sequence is TGTGCCAGCAGCTCCGACAGGGGATCGGACATTCAGTACTTC.

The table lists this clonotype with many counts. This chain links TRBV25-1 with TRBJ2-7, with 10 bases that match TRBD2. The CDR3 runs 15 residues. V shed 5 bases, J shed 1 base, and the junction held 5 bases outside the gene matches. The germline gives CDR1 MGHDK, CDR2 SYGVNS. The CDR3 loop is CASSNPTSGSYEQYF. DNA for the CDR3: TGTGCCAGCAGTAATCCGACTAGCGGGTCCTACGAGCAGTACTTC.

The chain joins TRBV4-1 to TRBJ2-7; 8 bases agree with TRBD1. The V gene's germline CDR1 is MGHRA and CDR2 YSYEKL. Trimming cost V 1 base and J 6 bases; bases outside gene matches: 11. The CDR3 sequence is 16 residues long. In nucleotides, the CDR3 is TGCGCCAGCAGCCAAGTGCGCCAGGGGGCGCGCAGCGAGCAGTACTTC. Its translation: CASSQVRQGARSEQYF.

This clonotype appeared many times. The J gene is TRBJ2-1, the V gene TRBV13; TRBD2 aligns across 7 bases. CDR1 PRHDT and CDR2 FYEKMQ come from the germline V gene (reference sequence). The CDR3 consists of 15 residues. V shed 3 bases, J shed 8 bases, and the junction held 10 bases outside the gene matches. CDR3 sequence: CASSFSSGKDDEQFF. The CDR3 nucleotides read TGTGCCAGCAGCTTTTCTAGCGGTAAAGACGATGAGCAGTTCTTC.

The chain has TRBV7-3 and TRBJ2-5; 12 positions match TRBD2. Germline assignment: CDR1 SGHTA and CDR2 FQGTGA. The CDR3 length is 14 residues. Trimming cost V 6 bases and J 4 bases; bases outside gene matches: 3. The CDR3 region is CASSPSGGGETQYF. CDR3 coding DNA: TGTGCCAGCAGTCCTAGCGGGGGGGGAGAGACCCAGTACTTC.

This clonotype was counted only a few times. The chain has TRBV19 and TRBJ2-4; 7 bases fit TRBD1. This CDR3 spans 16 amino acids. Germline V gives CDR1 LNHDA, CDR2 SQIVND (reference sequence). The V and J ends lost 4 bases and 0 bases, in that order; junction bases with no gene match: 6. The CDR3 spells CASSRDRVGAKNIQYF. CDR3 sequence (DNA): TGTGCCAGTAGTAGAGACAGGGTGGGAGCCAAAAACATTCAGTACTTC.

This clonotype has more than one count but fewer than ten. CDR3 loop: CASSQEGPGDTQYF. In nucleotides, the CDR3 is TGTGCCAGCAGCCAAGAGGGGCCGGGAGATACGCAGTATTTT. This rearrangement joins TRBV14 to TRBJ2-3; perhaps TRBD1 as D (5 bases). The CDR3 runs to 14 residues. CDR1 is SGHDN and CDR2 is FVKESK in the germline V gene. V was trimmed by 0 bases and J by 5 bases, leaving 9 bases between them.

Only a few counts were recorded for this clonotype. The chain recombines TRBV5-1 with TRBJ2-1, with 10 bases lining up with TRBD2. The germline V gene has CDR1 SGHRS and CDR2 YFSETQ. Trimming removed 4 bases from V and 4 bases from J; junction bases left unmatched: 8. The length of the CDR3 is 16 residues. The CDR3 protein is CASSPGGLAAYNEQFF. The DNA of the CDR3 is TGCGCCAGCAGCCCGGGTGGACTAGCGGCATACAATGAGCAGTTCTTC.

The CDR3 sequence: CAWSVFGTGGELFF. In DNA, the CDR3 is TGTGCCTGGAGTGTATTTGGAACGGGAGGGGAGCTGTTTTTT. This chain links TRBV30 with TRBJ2-2; possibly TRBD2 for D (5 bases). The CDR3 runs 14 residues. V was trimmed by 0 bases and J by 8 bases, leaving 13 bases between them. Germline CDR1 GTSNPN, CDR2 SVGIG (reference sequence).

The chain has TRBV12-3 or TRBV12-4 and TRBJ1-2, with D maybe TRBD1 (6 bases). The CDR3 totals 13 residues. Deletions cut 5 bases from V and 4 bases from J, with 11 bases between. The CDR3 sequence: CASSVSGVYGYTF. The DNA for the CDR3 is TGTGCCAGCAGTGTCTCAGGGGTCTATGGCTACACCTTC.

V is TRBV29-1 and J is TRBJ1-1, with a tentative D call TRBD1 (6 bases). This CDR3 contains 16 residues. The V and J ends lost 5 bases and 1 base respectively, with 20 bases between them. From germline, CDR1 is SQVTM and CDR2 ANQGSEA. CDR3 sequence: CSVSGRGRSGNTEAFF. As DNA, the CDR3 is TGCAGCGTTTCGGGCAGGGGACGCTCCGGGAACACTGAAGCTTTCTTT.